The T cell receptor beta chain described here comes from a study of shared clonotypes between healthy human individuals. Clones were sequenced by immunoSEQ multiplex PCR, and TCRdb holds only the in-frame ones, with some missing. The sample includes about 1.1 million clones, approximately 80% of them seen just once. Germline V gene data show CDR1 as SGHTA and CDR2 as FQGTGA. The V gene lost 3 bases and the J gene lost 6 bases, with 9 bases spanning the gap. The CDR3 contains 13 residues. As to this clone: Its target is unknown.

General observations from the study: Sample collection involved blood only; tissue repertoires are likely different.

The sequence came from a man aged 18 to 30 in good health. Some clones in this sample may be carry-over from other donors' samples. This chain joins TRBV7-3 and TRBJ2-4, with a tentative D call TRBD2 (6 bases). The specimen sequenced was memory CD4+ T cells from PBMCs. Subset specified: CD45RA-negative fraction. In DNA, the CDR3 is TGTGCCAGCAGCTTCGGGGGTACAAACATTCAGTACTTC. It is translated as CASSFGGTNIQYF.